The 22 T cell receptor beta chains in this list originate from one sample, sequenced in a study of Graves' ophthalmopathy and Graves' hyperthyroidism. RNA transcripts were the template, and TCR beta CDR3 regions were amplified from them. The first round was an RT-PCR with HTBI primers, and the second round was a multiplex PCR. One entry per CDR3 protein, called by TCRdb with MiXCR from the multiplex PCR reads. The table has 300,000 to 400,000 distinct CDR3 sequences, 15% to 20% seen once. The sample comprised peripheral blood. All receptors come from an adult man with Graves' ophthalmopathy.

This clonotype was detected many times. The chain is built from TRBV11-2 and TRBJ2-6; TRBD1 or TRBD2 may be the D gene (5 bases each). The CDR3 spans 16 residues. Germline V gene data show CDR1 as SGHAT and CDR2 as FQNNGV. V lost 5 bases and J 1 base, leaving 12 bases between the germline ends. The CDR3 bases are TGTGCCAGCAGCAAAGATGGGGGATCTGGGGCCAACGTCCTGACTTTC. It codes for CASSKDGGSGANVLTF. Together with reference TRBV11-2 and TRBJ2-6, the CDR3 gives the full variable domain: EAGVAQSPRYKIIEKRQSVAFWCNPISGHATLYWYQQILGQGPKLLIQFQNNGVVDDSQLPKDRFSAERLKGVDSTLKIQPAKLEDSAVYLCASSKDGGSGANVLTFGAGSRLTVL.

This clonotype was seen at least ten times. The chain carries TRBV7-9 and TRBJ2-7; D remains ambiguous. With 1 base removed from V and 10 bases from J, the gap between germline ends came to 14 bases. Germline loops: CDR1 SEHNR, CDR2 FQNEAQ (reference sequence). CDR3 length equals 13 residues. CDR3 sequence (DNA): TGTGCCAGCAGCTTAGTGGTCCCCGCGTATCAGTACTTC. This codes for CASSLVVPAYQYF.

This clonotype was observed a handful of times. This may arise from a read error, as a much more abundant clone is one base away. This sequence joins TRBV11-2 and TRBJ1-2; no firm D call. Germline CDR1 and CDR2: SGHAT and FQNNGV. V was pared by 1 base and J by 8 bases, with 11 bases between. The CDR3 covers 13 residues. CDR3 DNA: TGTGCCAGCAGCTTAGGGTCAGCAAAGGGCTACACCTTC. It is translated as CASSLGSAKGYTF.

V and J are TRBV5-1 and TRBJ2-7, with D perhaps TRBD2 (7 bases). V dropped 1 base and J dropped 3 bases, with 17 bases sitting between them. The V gene's germline CDR1 is SGHRS and CDR2 YFSETQ. The CDR3 consists of 16 residues. The CDR3 bases are TGCGCCAGCAGCTTGACGAGCGGGGAGGGGGACTACGAGCAGTACTTC. It encodes CASSLTSGEGDYEQYF.

This clonotype was seen repeatedly, ten times or more. This rearrangement joins TRBV28 to TRBJ2-5; 8 bases match TRBD1. The germline gives CDR1 MDHEN, CDR2 SYDVKM. J gave up 3 bases and V 3 bases, and 3 bases lay outside the gene matches. CDR3 length equals 14 residues. This CDR3 reads CASSFRGLEETQYF. The CDR3 nucleotides are TGTGCCAGCAGTTTCAGGGGGCTGGAAGAGACCCAGTACTTC. Based on the CDR3 plus reference TRBV28 and TRBJ2-5, the full variable domain is DVKVTQSSRYLVKRTGEKVFLECVQDMDHENMFWYRQDPGLGLRLIYFSYDVKMKEKGDIPEGYSVSREKKERFSLILESASTNQTSMYLCASSFRGLEETQYFGPGTRLLVL.

The V call is TRBV12-3 or TRBV12-4, the J call TRBJ2-7, with D possibly matching TRBD1 (8 bases). The V end was cut by 4 bases, the J end by 4 bases, with 17 bases between. The CDR3 is 15 amino acids. The CDR3 DNA reads TGTGCCAGCAGTTACAGGGGGGGTTTACGGTACGAGCAGTACTTC. Translation gives CASSYRGGLRYEQYF.

This chain connects TRBV6-1 to TRBJ1-6; TRBD1 aligns across 9 bases. This CDR3 has 15 amino acids. The J segment lost 11 bases and the V segment lost 0 bases, leaving 5 bases of the junction unmatched. Germline CDR1 is MNHNS and CDR2 is SASEGT. The DNA of the CDR3 is TGTGCCAGCAGTGAAGCGACAGGGGGTTTCACACCCCTCCACTTT. Translating gives CASSEATGGFTPLHF.

In this sample, this clonotype turned up many times. The chain has TRBV27 and TRBJ2-7; TRBD1 is a possible D gene (6 bases). CDR1 MNHEY and CDR2 SMNVEV come from the germline V gene (reference sequence). The CDR3 sequence is 15 residues long. V shed 0 bases and J shed 3 bases, with 12 bases lying between them. CDR3 nucleotides: TGTGCCAGCAGTTTATCGGCGCAGGGGAGCTACGAGCAGTACTTC. This sequence encodes CASSLSAQGSYEQYF.

This clonotype was observed at least ten times. The chain links TRBV6-5 to TRBJ1-2; 7 bases match TRBD1. Germline lookup yields CDR1 MNHEY and CDR2 SVGAGI. This CDR3 is built from 16 residues. V gave up 0 bases and J gave up 6 bases; unmatched junction bases: 10. The CDR3 spells CASSYSRRQGFHGYTF. The CDR3 DNA sequence: TGTGCCAGCAGTTACTCGCGGAGACAGGGATTTCATGGCTACACCTTC.

The V and J genes are TRBV20-1 and TRBJ2-5; 7 bases fit TRBD2. V was pared by 1 base and J by 4 bases, with 3 bases of the junction left unmatched. There are 13 residues in the CDR3. From germline, CDR1 is DFQATT and CDR2 SNEGSKA (reference sequence). CDR3 DNA sequence: TGCAGTGCTAGAGGGGGGGGAAGAGAGACCCAGTACTTC. Translation: CSARGGGRETQYF.

This clonotype was seen ten or more times. The chain has TRBV29-1 and TRBJ2-5, with 12 bases identical to TRBD2. CDR1 is SQVTM and CDR2 is ANQGSEA in the germline V gene. The V segment lost 5 bases and the J segment 4 bases; nucleotides outside the gene matches: 5. The CDR3 runs to 14 residues. CDR3 sequence (DNA): TGCAGCGTTTCCTCGACTAGCGGGGGAGAGACCCAGTACTTC. It yields the protein CSVSSTSGGETQYF.

This clonotype has ten or more counts. This rearrangement joins TRBV7-9 to TRBJ2-7; D ambiguous. The germline V gene encodes CDR1 SEHNR and CDR2 FQNEAQ (reference sequence). The CDR3 is made up of 14 amino acids. V gave up 5 bases and J gave up 0 bases, with 11 bases separating them. The CDR3 loop reads CASSHPKSSYEQYF. The DNA for the CDR3 is TGTGCCAGCAGCCACCCGAAGTCCTCCTACGAGCAGTACTTC.

This clonotype has a count of ten or more. The chain recombines TRBV5-1 with TRBJ1-2; TRBD1 matches at 8 bases. The V and J ends lost 4 bases and 4 bases, in that order; junction bases with no gene match: 6. This CDR3 contains 14 residues. From germline, CDR1 is SGHRS and CDR2 YFSETQ. In DNA form, the CDR3 reads TGCGCCAGCAGCATGGGACAGGTAGTCTATGGCTACACCTTC. This gives the protein CASSMGQVVYGYTF.

This clonotype was observed a few times. V is TRBV30 and J is TRBJ2-2; D is unclear. CDR3 length: 14 amino acids. Germline CDR1 is GTSNPN and CDR2 is SVGIG (reference sequence). V was pared by 2 bases and J by 1 base, with 8 bases between. The CDR3 sequence is CAWSLPGNTGELFF. The CDR3 DNA reads TGTGCCTGGAGTCTCCCTGGGAACACCGGGGAGCTGTTTTTT.

This clonotype was detected once. The chain joins TRBV28 to TRBJ1-2; TRBD1 aligns across 7 bases. The CDR3 extends over 14 amino acids. Unmatched junction bases numbered 4, after V lost 6 bases and J lost 0 bases. Germline loops: CDR1 MDHEN, CDR2 SYDVKM. The chain's CDR3 is CASRTGPTNYGYTF. In DNA form, the CDR3 reads TGTGCCAGCAGGACAGGGCCCACTAACTATGGCTACACCTTC.

There are many counts of this clonotype. The chain combines TRBV28 with TRBJ2-7; D possibly corresponds to TRBD2 (7 bases). The V end was cut by 3 bases, the J end by 4 bases, with 13 bases between. CDR3 length: 14 residues. Germline V gene lookup returns CDR1 MDHEN and CDR2 SYDVKM. The CDR3 sequence: CASSLEGGKYEQYF. The CDR3 DNA follows: TGTGCCAGCAGTTTGGAGGGGGGGAAATACGAGCAGTACTTC.

The chain has TRBV6-1 and TRBJ1-2, with TRBD1 matching 9 bases. The germline gives CDR1 MNHNS, CDR2 SASEGT. CDR3 length: 16 residues. V lost 5 bases, J lost 3 bases, and 10 bases stayed unmatched. CDR3 DNA sequence: TGTGCCAGCAGTCTCGCCCGGGACAGGGTGGACTATGGCTACACCTTC. Translation: CASSLARDRVDYGYTF.

This clonotype was observed at least ten times. Given a much more abundant clone one base away, this may be a read error. V gene TRBV11-2 combines with J gene TRBJ2-7, with TRBD2 matching 13 bases. This CDR3 region has 14 residues. CDR1 is SGHAT and CDR2 is FQNNGV in the germline V gene. Trimming at V came to 5 bases and at J to 2 bases, leaving 0 bases not matched to a gene. CDR3 residues: CASSTSGGAYEQYF. For the CDR3, the DNA is TGTGCCAGCAGCACTAGCGGGGGGGCCTACGAGCAGTACTTC.

This clonotype showed up many times. In DNA form, the CDR3 reads TGTGCCAGCTCACCACGGCAGGGTGAAGCTTTCTTT. It codes for CASSPRQGEAFF. V usage is TRBV18 and J usage is TRBJ1-1; D might be TRBD1 (5 bases). Trimming removed 1 base from V and 7 bases from J, with 7 bases in between. The CDR3 totals 12 residues. From germline, CDR1 is KGHSH and CDR2 LQKENI.

This clonotype was seen many times. The V call is TRBV29-1, the J call TRBJ1-1; TRBD1 might be the D (6 bases). V shed 7 bases and J shed 4 bases, with 16 bases lying between them. The CDR3 is 13 residues long. Germline V gives CDR1 SQVTM, CDR2 ANQGSEA. The CDR3, as DNA: TGCAGCGCCTCCGGACAGACCGGCACTGAAGCTTTCTTT. This translates into CSASGQTGTEAFF.

Only a few counts were recorded for this clonotype. The DNA is omitted, as the CDR3 cannot be located on it reliably, and the CDR3 follows TCRdb's listing. V and J are TRBV2 and TRBJ1-6. Germline values: CDR1 SNHLY, CDR2 FYNNEI. A total of 23 residues make up the CDR3, ends included. The CDR3 reads CASSEAAGGIIQYFGPGDSPLHF.

This clonotype was seen at least ten times. The chain couples TRBV11-2 to TRBJ2-7, with no clear D. Between the trimmed V and J ends, which lost 0 bases and 9 bases, there was a span of 18 bases. Germline assignment: CDR1 SGHAT and CDR2 FQNNGV. The CDR3 totals 15 residues. The chain's CDR3 is CASSLDPLIGTRQYF. The CDR3 nucleotides read TGTGCCAGCAGCTTAGATCCGCTGATTGGCACTCGGCAGTACTTC.